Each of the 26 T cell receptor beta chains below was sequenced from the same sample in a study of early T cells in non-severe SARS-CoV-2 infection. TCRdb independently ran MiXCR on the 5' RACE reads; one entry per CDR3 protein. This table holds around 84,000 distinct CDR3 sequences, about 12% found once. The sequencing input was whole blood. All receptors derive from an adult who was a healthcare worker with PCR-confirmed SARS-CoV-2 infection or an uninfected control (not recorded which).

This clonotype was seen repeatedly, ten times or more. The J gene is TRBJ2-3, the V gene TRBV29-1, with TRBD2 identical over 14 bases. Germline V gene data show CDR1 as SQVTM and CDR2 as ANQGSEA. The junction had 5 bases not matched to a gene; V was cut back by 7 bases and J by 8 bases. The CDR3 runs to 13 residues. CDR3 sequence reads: CSAGLAGGGTQYF. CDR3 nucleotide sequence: TGCAGCGCCGGACTAGCGGGAGGAGGTACGCAGTATTTT.

CDR3 DNA: TGTGCCAGTCCTAGCGGACCCACAGATACGCAGTATTTT. Amino acid sequence: CASPSGPTDTQYF. This sequence joins TRBV5-4 and TRBJ2-3; TRBD2 matches 7 bases. The CDR3 sequence is 13 residues long. Looked up from germline, CDR1 is SGHNT and CDR2 is YYREEE (reference sequence). The trim removed 8 bases at V and 2 bases at J, leaving 5 bases unmatched.

The CDR3 nucleotides are TGTGCCAGCAGCAGGGGGCGGGGGAGCTATGGCTACACCTTC. Amino acid sequence: CASSRGRGSYGYTF. The chain has TRBV3-1 and TRBJ1-2, with 7 bases fitting TRBD1. Trimming removed 5 bases from V and 4 bases from J; junction bases left unmatched: 7. The CDR3 is made up of 14 amino acids. The germline CDR1 and CDR2 sequences are LGHDT and YNNKEL (reference sequence).

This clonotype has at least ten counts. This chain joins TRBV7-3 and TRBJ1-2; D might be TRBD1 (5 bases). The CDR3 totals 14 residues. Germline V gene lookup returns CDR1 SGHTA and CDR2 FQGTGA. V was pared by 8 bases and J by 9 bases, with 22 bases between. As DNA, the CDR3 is TGTGCCAGCGCCCCGCCGGGGCTCCCCCTGAGCTACACCTTC. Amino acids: CASAPPGLPLSYTF. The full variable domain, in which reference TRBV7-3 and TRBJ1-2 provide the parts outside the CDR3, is GAGVSQTPSNKVTEKGKYVELRCDPISGHTALYWYRQSLGQGPEFLIYFQGTGAADDSGLPNDRFFAVRPEGSVSTLKIQRTERGDSAVYLCASAPPGLPLSYTFGSGTRLTVV.

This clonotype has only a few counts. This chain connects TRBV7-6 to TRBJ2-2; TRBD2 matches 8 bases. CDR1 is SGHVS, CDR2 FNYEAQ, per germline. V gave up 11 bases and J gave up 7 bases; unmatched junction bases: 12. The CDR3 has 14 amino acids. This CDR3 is CAGSEREHIGELFF. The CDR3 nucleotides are TGTGCCGGCTCAGAGCGGGAGCACATCGGGGAGCTGTTTTTT.

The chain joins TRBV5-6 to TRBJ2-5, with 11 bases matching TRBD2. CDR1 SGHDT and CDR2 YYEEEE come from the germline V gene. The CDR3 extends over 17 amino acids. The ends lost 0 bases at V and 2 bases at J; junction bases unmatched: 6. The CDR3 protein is CASSLGVLAGVQETQYF. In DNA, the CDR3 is TGTGCCAGCAGCTTGGGAGTACTAGCGGGGGTTCAAGAGACCCAGTACTTC.

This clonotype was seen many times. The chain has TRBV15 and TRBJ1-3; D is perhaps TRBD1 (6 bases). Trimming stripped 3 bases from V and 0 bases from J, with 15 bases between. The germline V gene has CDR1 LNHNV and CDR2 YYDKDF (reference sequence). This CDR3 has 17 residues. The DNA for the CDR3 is TGTGCCACCAGCAGTTACTTTGGGGACACCTCTGGAAACACCATATATTTT. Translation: CATSSYFGDTSGNTIYF.

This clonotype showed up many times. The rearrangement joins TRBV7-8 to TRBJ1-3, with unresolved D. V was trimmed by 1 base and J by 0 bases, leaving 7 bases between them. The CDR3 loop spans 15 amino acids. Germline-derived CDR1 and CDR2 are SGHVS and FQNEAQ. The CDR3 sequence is CASSLGSISGNTIYF. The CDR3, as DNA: TGTGCCAGCAGCTTAGGGTCCATCTCTGGAAACACCATATATTTT.

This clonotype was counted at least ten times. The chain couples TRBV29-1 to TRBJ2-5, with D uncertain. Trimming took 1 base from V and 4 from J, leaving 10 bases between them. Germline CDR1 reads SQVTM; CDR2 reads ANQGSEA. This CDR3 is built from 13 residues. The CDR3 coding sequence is TGCAGCGTTGAAGTGATCTTGGGAGAGACCCAGTACTTC. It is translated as CSVEVILGETQYF.

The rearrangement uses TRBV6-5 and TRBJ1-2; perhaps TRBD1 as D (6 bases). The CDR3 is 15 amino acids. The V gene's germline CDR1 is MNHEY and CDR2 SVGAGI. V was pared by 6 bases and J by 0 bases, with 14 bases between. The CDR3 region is CASRTTGRSNYGYTF. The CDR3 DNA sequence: TGTGCCAGCAGGACTACAGGGAGATCTAACTATGGCTACACCTTC.

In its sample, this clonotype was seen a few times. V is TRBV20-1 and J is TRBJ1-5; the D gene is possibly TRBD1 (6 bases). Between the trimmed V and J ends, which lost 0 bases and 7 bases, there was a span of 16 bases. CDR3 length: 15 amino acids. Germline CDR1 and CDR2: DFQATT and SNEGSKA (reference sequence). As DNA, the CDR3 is TGCAGTGCTAGAGATCCAAGGAGGGGGAACCAGCCCCAGCATTTT. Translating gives CSARDPRRGNQPQHF.

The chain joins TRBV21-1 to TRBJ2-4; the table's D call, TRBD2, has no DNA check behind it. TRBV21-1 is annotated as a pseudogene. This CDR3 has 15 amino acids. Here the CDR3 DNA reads TGTGCCAGCAGCAAGACGCGGCAGGGAGAAAACATTCAGTACTTC. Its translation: CASSKTRQGENIQYF.

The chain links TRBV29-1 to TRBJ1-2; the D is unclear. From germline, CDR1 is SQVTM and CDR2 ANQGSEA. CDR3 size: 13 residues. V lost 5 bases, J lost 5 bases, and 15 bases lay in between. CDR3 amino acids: CSVITNLGYGYTF. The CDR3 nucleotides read TGCAGCGTTATAACGAATCTGGGGTATGGCTACACCTTC.

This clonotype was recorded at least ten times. CDR3: CASSTGTGLLTFTDTQYF. The CDR3, as DNA: TGTGCCAGCAGCACCGGGACAGGTTTACTCACCTTCACAGATACGCAGTATTTT. This chain uses TRBV11-2 with TRBJ2-3, with TRBD1 matching 8 bases. This CDR3 has 18 residues. After removal of 5 bases from V and 2 bases from J, the junction contained 15 bases not matched to a gene. Per germline, CDR1 SGHAT and CDR2 FQNNGV.

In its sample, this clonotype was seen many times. The CDR3 region is CASSPVRLAGGRNEQFF. Written as DNA, the CDR3 is TGTGCCAGCAGCCCCGTCCGACTAGCGGGGGGGCGTAATGAGCAGTTCTTC. The rearrangement uses TRBV7-8 and TRBJ2-1; 14 bases agree with TRBD2. V dropped 5 bases and J dropped 7; count of bases not matched to a gene: 10. The CDR3 sequence is 17 residues long. Germline V gives CDR1 SGHVS, CDR2 FQNEAQ.

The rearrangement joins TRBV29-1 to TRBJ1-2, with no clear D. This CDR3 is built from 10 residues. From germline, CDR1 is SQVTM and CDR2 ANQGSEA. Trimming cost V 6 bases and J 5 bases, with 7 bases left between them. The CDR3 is CSVENYGYTF. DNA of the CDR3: TGCAGCGTCGAAAATTATGGCTACACCTTC.

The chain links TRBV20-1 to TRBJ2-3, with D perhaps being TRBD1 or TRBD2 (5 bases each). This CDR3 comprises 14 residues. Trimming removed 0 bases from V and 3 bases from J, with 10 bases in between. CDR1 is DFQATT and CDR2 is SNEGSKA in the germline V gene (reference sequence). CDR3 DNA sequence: TGCAGTGCTAGAGAGTGGGGACCGACAGATACGCAGTATTTT. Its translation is CSAREWGPTDTQYF.

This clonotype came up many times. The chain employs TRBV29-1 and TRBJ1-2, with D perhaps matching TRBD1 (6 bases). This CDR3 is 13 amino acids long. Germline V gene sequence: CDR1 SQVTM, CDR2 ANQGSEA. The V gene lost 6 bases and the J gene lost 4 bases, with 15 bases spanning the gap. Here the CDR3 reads CSVQLGQTYGYTF. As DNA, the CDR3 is TGCAGCGTGCAACTAGGACAGACCTATGGCTACACCTTC. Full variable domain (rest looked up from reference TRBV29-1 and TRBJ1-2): SAVISQKPSRDICQRGTSLTIQCQVDSQVTMMFWYRQQPGQSLTLIATANQGSEATYESGFVIDKFPISRPNLTFSTLTVSNMSPEDSSIYLCSVQLGQTYGYTFGSGTRLTVV.

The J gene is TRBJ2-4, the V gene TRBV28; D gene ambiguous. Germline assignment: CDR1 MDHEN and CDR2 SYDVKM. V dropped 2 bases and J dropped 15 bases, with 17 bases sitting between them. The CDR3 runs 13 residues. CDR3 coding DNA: TGTGCCAGCAGTTTACTGGTAGGGAATTATACGTACTTC. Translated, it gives CASSLLVGNYTYF.

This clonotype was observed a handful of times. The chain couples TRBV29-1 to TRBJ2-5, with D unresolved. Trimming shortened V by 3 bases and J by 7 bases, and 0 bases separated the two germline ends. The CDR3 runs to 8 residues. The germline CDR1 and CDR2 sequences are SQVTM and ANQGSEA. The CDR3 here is CSVETQYF. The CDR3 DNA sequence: TGCAGCGTTGAGACCCAGTACTTC.

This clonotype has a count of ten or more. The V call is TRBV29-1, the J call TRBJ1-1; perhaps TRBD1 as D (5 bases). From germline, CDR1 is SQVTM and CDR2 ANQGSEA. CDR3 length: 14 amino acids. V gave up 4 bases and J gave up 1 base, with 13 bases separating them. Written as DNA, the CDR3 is TGCAGCGTTGTCCTTGCAGGGTGGAACACTGAAGCTTTCTTT. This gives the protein CSVVLAGWNTEAFF.

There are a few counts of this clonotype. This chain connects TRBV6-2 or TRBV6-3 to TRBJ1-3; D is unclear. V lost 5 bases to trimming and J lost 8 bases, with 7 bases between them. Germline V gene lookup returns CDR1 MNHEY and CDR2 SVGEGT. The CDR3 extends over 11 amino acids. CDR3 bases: TGTGCCAGCAGTCTAGTGGACACCATATATTTT. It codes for CASSLVDTIYF.

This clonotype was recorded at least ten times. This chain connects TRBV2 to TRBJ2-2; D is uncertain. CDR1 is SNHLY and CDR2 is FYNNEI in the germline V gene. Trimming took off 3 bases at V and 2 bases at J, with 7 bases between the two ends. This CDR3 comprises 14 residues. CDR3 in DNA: TGTGCCAGCAGTGAGCAGTATAACACCGGGGAGCTGTTTTTT. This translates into CASSEQYNTGELFF.

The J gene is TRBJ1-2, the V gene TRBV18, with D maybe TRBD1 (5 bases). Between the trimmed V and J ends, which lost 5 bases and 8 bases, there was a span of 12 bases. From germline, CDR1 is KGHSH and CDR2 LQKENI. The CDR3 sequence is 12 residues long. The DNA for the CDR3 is TGTGCCAGCTCAGGCGACAGTCTCGGCTACACCTTC. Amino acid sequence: CASSGDSLGYTF.

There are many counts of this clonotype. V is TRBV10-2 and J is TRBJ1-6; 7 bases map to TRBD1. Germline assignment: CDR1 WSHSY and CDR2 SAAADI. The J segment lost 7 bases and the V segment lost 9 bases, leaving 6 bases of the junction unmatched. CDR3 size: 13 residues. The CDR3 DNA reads TGCGCCAGTACCGGGACAGCCAATTCACCCCTCCACTTT. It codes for CASTGTANSPLHF.

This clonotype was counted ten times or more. CDR3 in amino acids: CASSYGDQPQHF. For the CDR3, the DNA is TGTGCCAGCAGTTACGGCGATCAGCCCCAGCATTTT. The rearrangement links TRBV6-6 to TRBJ1-5; D gene ambiguous. The V and J ends lost 2 bases and 5 bases respectively, with 4 bases between them. The CDR3 totals 12 residues. CDR1 is MNHNY, CDR2 SVGAGI, per germline (reference sequence).